The 8 T cell receptor beta chains given below trace back to one sample, sequenced in a study of OX40 agonist ivuxolimab in advanced cancers. Profiled with immunoSEQ multiplex PCR; TCRdb holds only in-frame clones, not every one. The sample carries around 150,000 clones, 90% to 95% recorded once. The sample consisted of CD4+ or CD8+ T cells sorted from blood, taken in a trial of the OX40 agonist ivuxolimab. The receptors stem from an adult with an advanced solid tumor such as melanoma, head and neck, liver or kidney cancer.

This rearrangement joins TRBV9 to TRBJ2-3; possibly TRBD1 or TRBD2 for D (6 bases each). CDR1 is SGDLS and CDR2 is YYNGEE in the germline V gene. This CDR3 contains 14 residues. The V end was cut by 0 bases, the J end by 6 bases, with 11 bases between. CDR3 protein: CASSVETGRDTQYF. Written as DNA, the CDR3 is TGTGCCAGCAGCGTAGAAACAGGGAGGGATACGCAGTATTTT. Complete variable domain (other parts from reference TRBV9 and TRBJ2-3): DSGVTQTPKHLITATGQRVTLRCSPRSGDLSVYWYQQSLDQGLQFLIQYYNGEERAKGNILERFSAQQFPDLHSELNLSSLELGDSALYFCASSVETGRDTQYFGPGTRLTVL.

The rearrangement links TRBV5-1 to TRBJ2-3; 12 bases agree with TRBD2. CDR1 is SGHRS, CDR2 YFSETQ, per germline. Trimming cost V 0 bases and J 6 bases; bases outside gene matches: 5. CDR3 length: 16 amino acids. The CDR3 region is CASSLVLAGGRDTQYF. CDR3 sequence (DNA): TGCGCCAGCAGCTTGGTGCTAGCGGGGGGGCGTGATACGCAGTATTTT.

This sequence joins TRBV28 and TRBJ1-4, with D perhaps matching TRBD1 (6 bases). Germline V gives CDR1 MDHEN, CDR2 SYDVKM. The CDR3 extends over 15 amino acids. Trimming took off 3 bases at V and 5 bases at J, with 13 bases between the two ends. CDR3: CASSFPWGANEKLFF. CDR3 nucleotide sequence: TGTGCCAGCAGTTTCCCGTGGGGGGCAAATGAAAAACTGTTTTTT.

This clone occurred once. The chain has TRBV14 and TRBJ1-2; D is possibly TRBD1 (5 bases). Germline V gives CDR1 SGHDN, CDR2 FVKESK. The CDR3 has 16 residues. V dropped 1 base and J dropped 3 bases, with 15 bases sitting between them. CDR3 DNA: TGTGCCAGCAGCCAAGGAAGGGCCTGGGGCGACTATGGCTACACCTTC. Amino acids: CASSQGRAWGDYGYTF.

The chain has TRBV7-2 and TRBJ1-1, with D hard to call. CDR1 and CDR2 from the germline V gene are SGHTA and FQGNSA. V was cut by 3 bases and J by 1 base, with 9 bases left in between. CDR3 length: 14 amino acids. The CDR3 DNA reads TGTGCCAGCAGCTTTTTGTCTGGGAACACTGAAGCTTTCTTT. Translated: CASSFLSGNTEAFF.

This chain connects TRBV28 to TRBJ2-5; D gene uncertain. TRBJ2-7 matches the DNA end more closely, so the J call is doubtful. The germline V gene encodes CDR1 MDHEN and CDR2 SYDVKM. The CDR3 loop spans 14 amino acids. The CDR3 coding sequence is TGTGCCAGCAGTCCCCGTCCAGGACCCTACGAGCAGTACTTC. Residues: CASSPRPGPYEQYF.

This clone was seen once. The CDR3 DNA reads TGTGCCAGTAGTATGGGCCTCAGGACAGTCGGTTCGAACACTGAAGCTTTCTTT. Its translation: CASSMGLRTVGSNTEAFF. The chain joins TRBV19 to TRBJ1-1, with a possible D match to TRBD1 (6 bases). The germline CDR1 and CDR2 sequences are LNHDA and SQIVND (reference sequence). With 3 bases removed from V and 1 base from J, the gap between germline ends came to 21 bases. The CDR3 sequence is 18 residues long.

The gene calls are TRBV6-1 and TRBJ2-7; D is unclear. Germline assignment: CDR1 MNHNS and CDR2 SASEGT. The V gene lost 4 bases and the J gene lost 5 bases, with 6 bases spanning the gap. The CDR3 spans 11 residues. CDR3 loop: CASSAYHEQYF. The CDR3, as DNA: TGTGCCAGCAGTGCCTACCACGAGCAGTACTTC.